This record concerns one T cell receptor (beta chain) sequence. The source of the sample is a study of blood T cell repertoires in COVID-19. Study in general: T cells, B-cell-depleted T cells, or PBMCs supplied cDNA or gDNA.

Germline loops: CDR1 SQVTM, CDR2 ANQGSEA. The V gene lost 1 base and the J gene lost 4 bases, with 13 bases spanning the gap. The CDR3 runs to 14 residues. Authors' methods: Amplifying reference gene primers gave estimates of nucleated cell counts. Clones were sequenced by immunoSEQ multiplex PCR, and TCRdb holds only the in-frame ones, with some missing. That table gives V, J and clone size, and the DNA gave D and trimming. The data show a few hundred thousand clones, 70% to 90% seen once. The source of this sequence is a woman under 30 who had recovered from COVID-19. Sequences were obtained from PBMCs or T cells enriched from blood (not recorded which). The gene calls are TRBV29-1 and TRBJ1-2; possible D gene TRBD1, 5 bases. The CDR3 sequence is CSVEGGAVFYGYTF. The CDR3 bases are TGCAGCGTTGAAGGCGGGGCAGTTTTCTATGGCTACACCTTC.